This T cell receptor (beta chain) is drawn from a study of OX40 agonist ivuxolimab in advanced cancers. Overall study context: Patients enrolled in dose escalation were diagnosed with hepatocellular carcinoma, melanoma, renal cell or head and neck cancer. Study-level findings and limits: Averaged across samples, CD8+ T cells carried more expanded clones than CD4+ did. Some nonresponders also had low normalized T-cell clonal expansion. At 0.1 to 3.0 mg/kg, clonal expansion of CD4+ and CD8+ blood T cells had occurred by week 6.

Trimming took 4 bases from V and 6 from J, leaving 16 bases between them. CDR1 and CDR2 (germline): SGHNT, YYREEE (reference sequence). The CDR3 totals 14 residues. About this clone itself: Antigen specificity is unknown.

Here immunoSEQ multiplex PCR was the method, and the copy in TCRdb shows in-frame clones only, minus some. Of about 72,000 clones in the sample, about 88% were seen once. The chain combines TRBV5-4 with TRBJ1-1; D not resolved. This clonotype was obtained from an adult with an advanced solid tumor such as melanoma, head and neck, liver or kidney cancer. Source: CD4+ or CD8+ T cells sorted from blood, taken in a trial of the OX40 agonist ivuxolimab. CDR3 amino acids: CASSTRGRSPEAFF. The CDR3 coding sequence is TGTGCCAGCAGCACCCGCGGACGGTCCCCTGAAGCTTTCTTT. The full variable domain, completed using reference TRBV5-4 and TRBJ1-1, is ETGVTQSPTHLIKTRGQQVTLRCSSQSGHNTVSWYQQALGQGPQFIFQYYREEENGRGNFPPRFSGLQFPNYSSELNVNALELDDSALYLCASSTRGRSPEAFFGQGTRLTVV.